The 7 T cell receptor beta chains reported below all come from one sample, sequenced in a study of metastatic and nonmetastatic thyroid tumors. Before thyroid surgery, none of the patients had received any treatment. With MiXCR, TCRdb reprocessed the PCR reads. The sample has more than 50,000 clones; roughly 20% are singletons. The sample consisted of blood. Receptor source: a female donor with papillary thyroid cancer or a benign thyroid nodule (not recorded which). Some clones in this sample may be carry-over from other donors' samples.

This clone has at least ten counts. V is TRBV20-1 and J is TRBJ1-1; D remains ambiguous. Trimming cost V 4 bases and J 0 bases, with 12 bases left between them. This CDR3 spans 14 amino acids. CDR1 is DFQATT, CDR2 SNEGSKA, per germline (reference sequence). The CDR3 DNA reads TGCAGTGCTACCCCCAGGATCATGAACACTGAAGCTTTCTTT. This sequence encodes CSATPRIMNTEAFF.

About this clone: A much bigger clone sits one base away, suggesting this may be a read error. CDR3 bases: TGTGCCAGCAGCCAAGATTTGGCAACCAACTCCTACAGTGAGCAGTTCTTC. Translated: CASSQDLATNSYSEQFF. The chain recombines TRBV4-2 with TRBJ2-1; D gene unclear. The CDR3 extends over 17 amino acids. Germline values: CDR1 LGHNA, CDR2 YNFKEQ.

This clone was detected many times. At one boundary the junction diverges from the germline segment, which might be a read error. The V and J genes are TRBV5-1 and TRBJ1-2; D is possibly TRBD1 (5 bases). The CDR3 covers 14 residues. CDR1 and CDR2 (germline): SGHRS, YFSETQ. The CDR3 sequence is CASTLTDQNYGYTF. The CDR3 DNA reads as TGCGCCAGCACCTTGACAGACCAGAACTATGGCTACACCTTC.

This clone was counted ten times or more. CDR3 nucleotides: TGTGCCAGCAGCTTAATTGGGTCGTCTGGGGCCAACGTCCTGACTTTC. This gives the protein CASSLIGSSGANVLTF. V and J are TRBV7-3 and TRBJ2-6; D is uncertain. CDR1 and CDR2 from the germline V gene are SGHTA and FQGTGA. V shed 1 base and J shed 1 base, with 8 bases lying between them. The CDR3 has 16 residues.

V gene TRBV28 combines with J gene TRBJ2-2, with a possible D match to TRBD1 (5 bases). From germline, CDR1 is MDHEN and CDR2 SYDVKM. This CDR3 is 15 amino acids long. The germline V and J ends were trimmed by 10 bases and 5 bases, with 20 bases remaining between them. The CDR3 sequence: CAIRELVGPTGELFF. CDR3 sequence (DNA): TGTGCCATCAGGGAATTAGTGGGGCCTACCGGGGAGCTGTTTTTT.

A note on this clone: One end of the junction does not line up with germline, which may come from a read error. V is TRBV28 and J is TRBJ2-6; 7 positions match TRBD1. Per the germline V gene, CDR1 is MDHEN and CDR2 is SYDVKM. The CDR3 has 17 amino acids. The CDR3 loop reads CASSFFVQGTGANVLAF. In DNA form, the CDR3 reads TGTGCCAGCAGTTTCTTCGTACAGGGGACCGGGGCCAACGTCCTGGCTTTC.

The rearrangement uses TRBV3-1 and TRBJ2-7; perhaps TRBD2 as D (6 bases). The CDR3 is 14 residues long. Germline V gene sequence: CDR1 LGHDT, CDR2 YNNKEL (reference sequence). CDR3 in amino acids: CAISQEGPGYEQYF. In nucleotides, the CDR3 is TGTGCAATCAGCCAGGAGGGACCCGGCTACGAGCAGTACTTC.